A single count supports the clone carrying this T cell receptor beta chain. This sample is part of a study of blood T cell repertoires in COVID-19. The wider study: The United States, Italy and Spain provided the acute and convalescent COVID-19 samples.

All enrollees were about 18 to 90 years old and from approximately 24 US areas. The recovered donors of Cohort 3 showed two negative PCRs, clearance, or symptom resolution. Germline V CDR1 and CDR2: MNHEY, SVGAGI. The CDR3 contains 15 residues. V was clipped by 4 bases and J by 5 bases, with 15 bases between them. Methods used by the authors: From reference gene primer amplification, estimates of nucleated cell counts were derived. Method: immunoSEQ multiplex PCR; TCRdb's copy keeps in-frame clones and lacks some. V, J and clone size are those of that table, while D and trimming were read from the DNA. The sample has 400,000 to 500,000 clones, roughly 88% seen once.

This chain joins TRBV6-5 and TRBJ2-4, with a weak D call TRBD2 (5 bases). The sample comprised PBMCs or T cells enriched from blood (not recorded which). The receptor's source is a woman aged 40 to 50 who had recovered from COVID-19. The CDR3 DNA follows: TGTGCCAGCAGTTCCACCGCGGGCAGGCAAAACATTCAGTACTTC. Protein product: CASSSTAGRQNIQYF.